Each of the 4 T cell receptor beta chains below was sequenced from the same sample in a study of shared clonotypes between healthy human individuals (dated by TCRdb to the early 2020s). Receptor amplification or capture employed the immunoSEQ multiplex PCR assay. The clones in this table, taken by TCRdb from immuneACCESS, are in-frame only. Not every clone is retained; where verified, under half of the shortfall comes from an unresolved V gene, and the cause of the rest is unknown. The sample table lists around 1,100,000 clones, 70% to 80% of them with a count of one. Approximately 0.9% of the sample rests with the top ten. What was sequenced was memory CD4+ T cells from PBMCs. This specimen's cell subset or site label, per the study, means: CD45RA-negative fraction. The receptors were gathered from a man aged 18 to 30 in good health. Some clones in this sample may be carry-over from other donors' samples.

The chain uses TRBV28 and TRBJ1-2; D is possibly TRBD1 (5 bases). This CDR3 region has 10 residues. Germline CDR1 and CDR2: MDHEN and SYDVKM. Trimming stripped 8 bases from V and 8 bases from J, with 9 bases between. DNA of the CDR3: TGTGCCAGCTCAGGGAACGGCTACACCTTC. As protein: CASSGNGYTF.

A note on this clone: This same CDR3 is encoded by further DNA sequences in the sample. The V gene is TRBV2, the J gene TRBJ1-5, with TRBD1 matching over 11 bases. After removal of 3 bases from V and 7 bases from J, the junction contained 2 bases not matched to a gene. The CDR3 extends over 14 amino acids. Germline loops: CDR1 SNHLY, CDR2 FYNNEI. The CDR3 spells CASSEGQGDQPQHF. The DNA for the CDR3 is TGTGCCAGCAGTGAGGGACAGGGGGACCAGCCCCAGCATTTT.

CDR3 DNA sequence: TGCAGCGTCCTAGGCGGACCGGCGGGACCCCTCCACTTT. This sequence encodes CSVLGGPAGPLHF. The gene calls are TRBV29-1 and TRBJ1-6, with unresolved D. Germline CDR1 reads SQVTM; CDR2 reads ANQGSEA. V dropped 6 bases and J dropped 12 bases, with 18 bases sitting between them. CDR3 size: 13 residues.

Comment on this clone: Other DNA sequences in the sample encode the same CDR3. The chain recombines TRBV10-3 with TRBJ2-7; no reliable D call. Deletions cut 5 bases from V and 0 bases from J, with 5 bases between. CDR1 and CDR2 from the germline V gene are ENHRY and SYGVKD. This CDR3 contains 12 residues. The chain's CDR3 is CAISRDSYEQYF. The CDR3 DNA reads TGTGCCATCAGTAGGGACTCCTACGAGCAGTACTTC.